A single sample is the source of the 22 T cell receptor beta chains below, sequenced in a study of cytomegalovirus exposure and HLA in healthy donors. Produced via immunoSEQ multiplex PCR; TCRdb's table is partial and in-frame only. Of about 330,000 clones in the sample, just over 85% were seen once. Sequences were obtained from PBMCs. The receptors derive from a woman between 18 and 29 years old in good health and CMV-seronegative.

This chain connects TRBV6-5 to TRBJ2-7; 7 bases fit TRBD2. This CDR3 has 15 amino acids. Germline loops: CDR1 MNHEY, CDR2 SVGAGI. With 0 bases clipped from V and 4 bases from J, the junction kept 6 bases outside the gene matches. CDR3 DNA sequence: TGTGCCAGCAGTTACTCCCCGGGAGGTGGTTACGAGCAGTACTTC. Translation: CASSYSPGGGYEQYF.

The V call is TRBV28, the J call TRBJ2-1; TRBD1 agrees at 9 bases. Trimming took 6 bases from V and 0 from J; bases not matched to a gene: 6. The CDR3 is made up of 16 amino acids. CDR1 is MDHEN, CDR2 SYDVKM, per germline. Written as DNA, the CDR3 is TGTGCCAGCAGATCTACAGGGGGCGCCTCCTACAATGAGCAGTTCTTC. Its protein product is CASRSTGGASYNEQFF.

The V and J genes are TRBV7-2 and TRBJ1-4, with a possible D match to TRBD1 (6 bases). The CDR3 runs 14 residues. The V end was cut by 5 bases, the J end by 12 bases, with 19 bases between. CDR1 and CDR2 from the germline V gene are SGHTA and FQGNSA. The CDR3 DNA is TGTGCCAGCAGCATGGGACAAGCGCCTGGGGAACTGTTTTTT. This sequence encodes CASSMGQAPGELFF.

V gene TRBV29-1 combines with J gene TRBJ1-2, with TRBD1 as a possible D gene (6 bases). The germline V and J ends were trimmed by 7 bases and 3 bases, with 15 bases remaining between them. There are 13 residues in the CDR3. Germline lookup yields CDR1 SQVTM and CDR2 ANQGSEA. CDR3 protein: CSALQGTDYGYTF. The CDR3 DNA reads as TGCAGCGCCCTACAGGGAACCGACTATGGCTACACCTTC.

The rearrangement links TRBV29-1 to TRBJ2-5; possibly TRBD2 for D (5 bases). CDR1 is SQVTM, CDR2 ANQGSEA, per germline. Trimming shortened V by 3 bases and J by 5 bases, and 16 bases separated the two germline ends. The CDR3 has 14 amino acids. The CDR3 nucleotides are TGCAGCGTTGAGGAGTTTGGAGGCGGCGAGACCCAGTACTTC. Its protein is CSVEEFGGGETQYF. The full variable domain, its missing parts supplied by reference TRBV29-1 and TRBJ2-5, is SAVISQKPSRDICQRGTSLTIQCQVDSQVTMMFWYRQQPGQSLTLIATANQGSEATYESGFVIDKFPISRPNLTFSTLTVSNMSPEDSSIYLCSVEEFGGGETQYFGPGTRLLVL.

CDR3 sequence reads: CASSIAQGAEAFF. CDR3 bases: TGTGCCAGTAGTATAGCCCAGGGGGCAGAAGCTTTCTTT. The rearrangement uses TRBV19 and TRBJ1-1; the match to TRBD1 covers 8 bases. The CDR3 length is 13 residues. Germline lookup yields CDR1 LNHDA and CDR2 SQIVND (reference sequence). Trimming removed 1 base from V and 8 bases from J; junction bases left unmatched: 3.

The chain has TRBV27 and TRBJ2-1; 12 nucleotides agree with TRBD2. The germline V gene encodes CDR1 MNHEY and CDR2 SMNVEV (reference sequence). The CDR3 spans 15 residues. Unmatched junction bases numbered 1, after V lost 4 bases and J lost 3 bases. The CDR3 spells CASSSGLAGYNEQFF. The CDR3 nucleotides are TGTGCCAGCAGTTCGGGACTAGCGGGCTACAATGAGCAGTTCTTC.

The gene calls are TRBV6-1 and TRBJ1-5; a weak D match, TRBD1 (6 bases). Deletions cut 3 bases from V and 3 bases from J, with 9 bases between. Germline values: CDR1 MNHNS, CDR2 SASEGT. The CDR3 covers 14 residues. The CDR3 bases are TGTGCCAGCAGTGACTGGGGGCACAATCAGCCCCAGCATTTT. Translation gives CASSDWGHNQPQHF.

This clone was observed a handful of times. The junction departs from germline at one end; a sequencing error may be responsible. The V gene is TRBV11-3, the J gene TRBJ2-7; TRBD2 aligns across 10 bases. This CDR3 is built from 13 residues. Germline V gives CDR1 SGHNT, CDR2 YENEEA. The CDR3 is CASSLDGTSDQYF. In nucleotides, the CDR3 is TGTGCCAGCAGTTTAGATGGGACTAGCGACCAGTACTTC.

This chain uses TRBV5-1 with TRBJ2-7; 12 bases map to TRBD2. The CDR3 spans 16 residues. Trimming removed 0 bases from V and 1 base from J; junction bases left unmatched: 2. Germline V gene lookup returns CDR1 SGHRS and CDR2 YFSETQ. The DNA for the CDR3 is TGCGCCAGCAGCTTGGGACTAGCGGGAGAGTCCTACGAGCAGTACTTC. As protein: CASSLGLAGESYEQYF.

The chain links TRBV18 to TRBJ2-7, with D perhaps matching TRBD2 (5 bases). The V end was cut by 3 bases, the J end by 6 bases, with 9 bases between. CDR3 length: 12 residues. Germline V CDR1 and CDR2: KGHSH, LQKENI. The CDR3 DNA sequence: TGTGCCAGCTCACCTATGGGAGCCGAGCAGTACTTC. It codes for CASSPMGAEQYF.

The genes are TRBV20-1 and TRBJ2-7; D is perhaps TRBD2 (5 bases). Germline CDR1 DFQATT, CDR2 SNEGSKA (reference sequence). The CDR3 is made up of 11 amino acids. Trimming pared 6 bases from V and 5 bases from J, leaving 11 bases between. CDR3 protein: CSAKLGDEQYF. CDR3 nucleotide sequence: TGCAGTGCCAAACTAGGTGACGAGCAGTACTTC.

The rearrangement joins TRBV6-4 to TRBJ2-1, with 9 bases lining up with TRBD2. V shed 4 bases and J 7 bases; nucleotides not matched to a gene: 8. In germline, CDR1 is MRHNA, CDR2 SNTAGT. The CDR3 sequence is 15 residues long. Written as DNA, the CDR3 is TGTGCCAGCAGTGTCCTAGCGGGAACTGGAAATGAGCAGTTCTTC. It yields the protein CASSVLAGTGNEQFF.

This sequence joins TRBV4-2 and TRBJ2-7, with TRBD1 matching 7 bases. The germline V gene encodes CDR1 LGHNA and CDR2 YNFKEQ. Unmatched junction bases numbered 7, after V lost 0 bases and J lost 2 bases. The CDR3 runs to 16 residues. CDR3: CASSQEQGNIAYEQYF. The CDR3 bases are TGTGCCAGCAGCCAAGAACAGGGGAATATTGCCTACGAGCAGTACTTC.

The rearrangement uses TRBV29-1 and TRBJ1-3; D unclear. Between the trimmed V and J ends, which lost 4 bases and 3 bases, there was a span of 7 bases. This CDR3 contains 12 residues. Germline V CDR1 and CDR2: SQVTM, ANQGSEA. The DNA for the CDR3 is TGCAGCGTTGCGGGTTTTGGAAACACCATATATTTT. Amino acids: CSVAGFGNTIYF.

The chain links TRBV30 to TRBJ2-6; tentative D call: TRBD1 (5 bases). CDR1 is GTSNPN and CDR2 is SVGIG in the germline V gene (reference sequence). The CDR3 loop spans 16 amino acids. Trimming took off 0 bases at V and 0 bases at J, with 9 bases between the two ends. The CDR3 loop reads CAWSVGRSSGANVLTF. Here the CDR3 DNA reads TGTGCCTGGAGTGTGGGGCGGTCCTCTGGGGCCAACGTCCTGACTTTC.

This clone was counted once. In DNA, the CDR3 is TGCGCCAGCAGCCAATTGGGGGGACTAGCGGGAGATGACACAGATACGCAGTATTTT. It encodes CASSQLGGLAGDDTDTQYF. The chain employs TRBV4-1 and TRBJ2-3, with 14 bases aligning to TRBD2. Germline CDR1 and CDR2: MGHRA and YSYEKL. V was pared by 2 bases and J by 2 bases, with 9 bases of the junction left unmatched. CDR3 length equals 19 residues.

This chain links TRBV28 with TRBJ2-7; 9 bases map to TRBD1. Germline loops: CDR1 MDHEN, CDR2 SYDVKM. V gave up 7 bases and J gave up 3 bases; unmatched junction bases: 10. The CDR3 totals 15 residues. CDR3 residues: CASNPPGQGYYEQYF. DNA for the CDR3: TGTGCCAGCAACCCTCCGGGACAGGGATACTACGAGCAGTACTTC.

V gene TRBV7-2 combines with J gene TRBJ2-4; 7 bases are shared with TRBD1. Germline lookup yields CDR1 SGHTA and CDR2 FQGNSA. The ends lost 1 base at V and 5 bases at J; junction bases unmatched: 8. The CDR3 covers 16 residues. CDR3: CASSLGSGQGENIQYF. CDR3 bases: TGTGCCAGCAGCTTAGGGTCGGGTCAGGGGGAAAACATTCAGTACTTC.

The J gene is TRBJ2-2, the V gene TRBV5-6, with 14 bases that match TRBD2. From germline, CDR1 is SGHDT and CDR2 YYEEEE. The CDR3 covers 15 residues. V lost 3 bases, J lost 7 bases, and 2 bases stayed unmatched. In DNA form, the CDR3 reads TGTGCCAGCAGCTGGGGACTAGCGGGAGTCGGGGAGCTGTTTTTT. Its protein is CASSWGLAGVGELFF. Together with reference TRBV5-6 and TRBJ2-2, the CDR3 gives the full variable domain: DAGVTQSPTHLIKTRGQQVTLRCSPKSGHDTVSWYQQALGQGPQFIFQYYEEEERQRGNFPDRFSGHQFPNYSSELNVNALLLGDSALYLCASSWGLAGVGELFFGEGSRLTVL.

This clone showed up just a few times. The CDR3 coding sequence is TGTGCCAGCAGTGAACGAGGGGGAAAGAACACTGAAGCTTTCTTT. It specifies CASSERGGKNTEAFF. This chain connects TRBV2 to TRBJ1-1; possible D gene TRBD1, 6 bases. CDR1 SNHLY and CDR2 FYNNEI come from the germline V gene. The CDR3 consists of 15 residues. Deletions cut 2 bases from V and 1 base from J, with 11 bases between.

This rearrangement joins TRBV11-2 to TRBJ2-2, with D unclear. Germline CDR1 SGHAT, CDR2 FQNNGV. V was shortened by 5 bases and J by 3 bases, with 7 bases between the two germline ends. The CDR3 is made up of 13 amino acids. The CDR3 nucleotides are TGTGCCAGCAGCATTAGCCACACCGGGGAGCTGTTTTTT. Amino acids: CASSISHTGELFF.